This passage covers 9 T cell receptor beta chains from one sample sequenced in a study of T cell repertoires in cytomegalovirus infection. TCRdb called the reads again in MiXCR, with one record for every CDR3 protein. The top ten hold 4.6% of the sample, which has more than 75,000 distinct CDR3 sequences, roughly 3.7% seen once. Input material: PBMCs. The receptors originated from a human donor in good health (CMV status not recorded). Some clones in this sample may be carry-over from other donors' samples.

This clonotype was recorded many times. V gene TRBV6-4 combines with J gene TRBJ2-1; 7 positions agree with TRBD2. CDR1 is MRHNA and CDR2 is SNTAGT in the germline V gene. The CDR3 runs to 16 residues. J gave up 7 bases and V 0 bases, and 9 bases lay outside the gene matches. The CDR3 coding sequence is TGTGCCAGCAGTGACTCGCCGGGGAGGGGTGGGAATGAGCAGTTCTTC. This translates into CASSDSPGRGGNEQFF.

This clonotype occurred many times. The chain employs TRBV7-6 and TRBJ2-3, with no clear D. The CDR3 runs to 15 residues. Germline V lookup: CDR1 SGHVS, CDR2 FNYEAQ. V lost 1 base to trimming and J lost 7 bases, with 15 bases between them. The CDR3 DNA is TGTGCCAGCAGCTTAGGCGCTAGGGCTACGAATACGCAGTATTTT. Its translation is CASSLGARATNTQYF.

This clonotype was recorded at least ten times. The V and J genes are TRBV12-3 or TRBV12-4 and TRBJ1-3; unclear D gene. The CDR3 is 11 amino acids. Trimming removed 3 bases at V and 8 bases at J, with 5 bases between. In nucleotides, the CDR3 is TGTGCCAGCAGTTTCACGCACACCATATATTTT. Translating it yields CASSFTHTIYF.

This clonotype showed up many times. One end of the junction does not line up with germline, which may come from a read error. The V gene is TRBV5-4, the J gene TRBJ2-7; 7 bases map to TRBD1. Looked up from germline, CDR1 is SGHNT and CDR2 is YYREEE (reference sequence). This CDR3 has 13 residues. The chain's CDR3 is CASSLDRRYEQYF. In DNA form, the CDR3 reads TGTGCCAGCAGTTTGGACAGGCGTTACGAGCAGTACTTC.

This clonotype was observed many times. The rearrangement joins TRBV12-3 or TRBV12-4 to TRBJ1-5; 7 bases map to TRBD1. The CDR3 totals 14 residues. The V and J ends lost 6 bases and 3 bases, in that order; junction bases with no gene match: 5. CDR3 amino acids: CASSRDSINQPQHF. In nucleotides, the CDR3 is TGTGCCAGCAGCCGGGACAGTATCAATCAGCCCCAGCATTTT.

This clonotype was detected ten times or more. V is TRBV12-3 or TRBV12-4 and J is TRBJ1-2; D is possibly TRBD1 (5 bases). Trimming shortened V by 6 bases and J by 2 bases, and 10 bases separated the two germline ends. The CDR3 loop spans 13 amino acids. The CDR3 DNA reads TGTGCCAGCAGAGGGACCTGGAACTATGGCTACACCTTC. Its protein product is CASRGTWNYGYTF.

This clonotype was observed many times. The chain uses TRBV7-8 and TRBJ1-1, with a weak D call TRBD1 (6 bases). CDR3 size: 15 residues. Deletions cut 1 base from V and 0 bases from J, with 9 bases between. Germline values: CDR1 SGHVS, CDR2 FQNEAQ. CDR3 DNA sequence: TGTGCCAGCAGCTTAGTAACAGGGATGAACACTGAAGCTTTCTTT. Translation: CASSLVTGMNTEAFF.

This clonotype was seen many times. Written as DNA, the CDR3 is TGTGCCACCAGTGATTTGGGAGGGCAAGAGACCCAGTACTTC. This sequence encodes CATSDLGGQETQYF. V gene TRBV24-1 combines with J gene TRBJ2-5, with D maybe TRBD2 (6 bases). Germline CDR1 and CDR2: KGHDR and SFDVKD. With 0 bases removed from V and 2 bases from J, the gap between germline ends came to 6 bases. CDR3 length equals 14 residues.

In the case of this clonotype: Given a much more abundant clone one base away, this may be a read error. J is TRBJ1-1 and V is TRBV7-3; 8 nucleotides align to TRBD1. The CDR3 has 16 residues. From germline, CDR1 is SGHTA and CDR2 FQGTGA. CDR3 sequence reads: CASSLKRPGTGTVAFF. Here the CDR3 DNA reads TGTGCCAGCAGCTTAAAGCGCCCCGGGACAGGCACTGTAGCTTTCTTT. Supplemented by reference TRBV7-3 and TRBJ1-1, the full variable domain reads GAGVSQTPSNKVTEKGKYVELRCDPISGHTALYWYRQSLGQGPEFLIYFQGTGAADDSGLPNDRFFAVRPEGSVSTLKIQRTERGDSAVYLCASSLKRPGTGTVAFFGQGTRLTVV.